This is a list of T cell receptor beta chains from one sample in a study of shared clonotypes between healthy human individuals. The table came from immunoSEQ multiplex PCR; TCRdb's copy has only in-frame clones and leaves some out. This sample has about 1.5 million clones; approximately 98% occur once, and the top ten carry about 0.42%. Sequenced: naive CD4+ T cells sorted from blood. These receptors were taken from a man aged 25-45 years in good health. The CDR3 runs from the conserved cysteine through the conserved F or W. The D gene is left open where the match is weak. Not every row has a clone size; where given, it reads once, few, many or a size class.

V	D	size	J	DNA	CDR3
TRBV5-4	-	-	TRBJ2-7	TGTGCCAGCGGCCGGGACGGGACCTACGAGCAGTACTTC	CASGRDGTYEQYF
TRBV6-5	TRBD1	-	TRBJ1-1	TGTGCCACGCAAAACCTACAGGGGGCGGCTTTCTTT	CATQNLQGAAFF
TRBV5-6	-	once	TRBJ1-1	TGTGCCAGCAGCTTCGCGGGGACCATGAACACTGAAGCTTTCTTT	CASSFAGTMNTEAFF
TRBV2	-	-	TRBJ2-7	TGTGCCACCCTAGGACTACTCTCCTACGAGCAGTACTTC	CATLGLLSYEQYF
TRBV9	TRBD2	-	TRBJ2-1	TGTGCCAGCAGCGCGGGACTAGCGGCCTACAATGAGCAGTTCTTC	CASSAGLAAYNEQFF
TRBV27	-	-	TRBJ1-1	TGTGCCAGCAGCCAAAGTGGGGGCCCGAACACTGAAGCTTTCTTT	CASSQSGGPNTEAFF
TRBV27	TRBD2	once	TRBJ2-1	TGTGCCAGCGGGGAGCGGGACTCCTACAATGAGCAGTTCTTC	CASGERDSYNEQFF
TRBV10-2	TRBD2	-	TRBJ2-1	TGCGCCAGCAGGTTATTAGCGGGAGGGTACAATGAGCAGTTCTTC	CASRLLAGGYNEQFF
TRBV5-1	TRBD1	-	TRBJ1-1	TGCGCCAGCAGCTTCGGACAGGGAGTGAAGGAAGCTTTCTTT	CASSFGQGVKEAFF
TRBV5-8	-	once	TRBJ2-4	TGTGCCAGCAGCTTCCCACCTGACGGGTTATTAAACATTCAGTACTTC	CASSFPPDGLLNIQYF
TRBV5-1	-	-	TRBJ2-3	TGCGCCAGCAGCTTAGGGGGGACCTTCGATACGCAGTATTTT	CASSLGGTFDTQYF
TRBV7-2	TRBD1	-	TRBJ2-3	TGTGCCAGCAGCTTAGTGCTCGACACAGGGGCGCAGTATTTT	CASSLVLDTGAQYF
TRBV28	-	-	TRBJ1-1	TGTGCCAGCAGTTTATTGGGGGTCGGTGAAGCTTTCTTT	CASSLLGVGEAFF
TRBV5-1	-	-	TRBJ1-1	TGCGCCAGCAGATTTGTCGGGGGGGCAGAGACTGAAGCTTTCTTT	CASRFVGGAETEAFF
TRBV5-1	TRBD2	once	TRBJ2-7	TGCGCCAGCAGCCCGGGACTAGCGGGAGCACTAGACGAGCAGTACTTC	CASSPGLAGALDEQYF
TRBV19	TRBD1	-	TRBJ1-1	TGTGCCAGTAGTAGTAACAGGGGAACAGGTCCTGAAGCTTTCTTT	CASSSNRGTGPEAFF
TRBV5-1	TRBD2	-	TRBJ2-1	TGCGCCAGCAGCGTCGGACTAGCGGGAGGTAATGAGCAGTTCTTC	CASSVGLAGGNEQFF
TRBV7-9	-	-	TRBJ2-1	TGTGCCACTCACAGGGGAGGGCTCAGCTCCTACAATGAGCAGTTCTTC	CATHRGGLSSYNEQFF
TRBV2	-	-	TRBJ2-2	TGTGCCAGCAGTGCCCAGGGTTCCGCCGGGGAGCTGTTTTTT	CASSAQGSAGELFF
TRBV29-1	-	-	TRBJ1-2	TGCAGCGTTGAAGATTTCGAGGGTTTATTTAACTATGGCTACACCTTC	CSVEDFEGLFNYGYTF
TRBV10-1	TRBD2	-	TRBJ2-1	TGCGCCAGCAGTGATAGCGGGAGAATGGATGAGCAGTTCTTC	CASSDSGRMDEQFF
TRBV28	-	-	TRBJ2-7	TGTGCCAGCAGAGAGTCCGGTGAGCAGTACTTC	CASRESGEQYF
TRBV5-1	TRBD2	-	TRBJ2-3	TGCGCCAGCAGCCTAACGGGAGGGGGACACACAGATACGCAGTATTTT	CASSLTGGGHTDTQYF
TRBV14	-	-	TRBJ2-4	TGTGCCAGCAGCCAAGCGGCCGTAGGGTGGCCTAGGTACTTC	CASSQAAVGWPRYF
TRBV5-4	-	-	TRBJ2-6	TGTGCCAGCAGTCAAGGACAGCCTGGGGCCAACGTCCTGACTTTC	CASSQGQPGANVLTF
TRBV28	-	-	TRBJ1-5	TGTGCCAGCAGTAAAAATCAGCCCCAGCATTTT	CASSKNQPQHF
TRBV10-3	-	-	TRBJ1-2	TGTGCCATCAGTGAGACCGCCTATGGCTACACCTTC	CAISETAYGYTF
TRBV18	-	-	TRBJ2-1	TGTGCCAGCTCACCACCCGGCGGAAGGGGCAATGAGCAGTTCTTC	CASSPPGGRGNEQFF
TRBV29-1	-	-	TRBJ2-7	TGCAGCGTTGAATATATGGTCAGGGGCGAGCAGTACTTC	CSVEYMVRGEQYF
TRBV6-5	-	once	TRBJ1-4	TGTGCCAGCAGTTACTCGGGGGAATCTAATGAAAAACTGTTTTTT	CASSYSGESNEKLFF
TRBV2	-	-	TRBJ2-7	TGTGCCAGCAAAAGCTACGAGCAGTACTTC	CASKSYEQYF
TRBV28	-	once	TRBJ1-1	TGTGCCAGCAGTCTCGTACTTCAGTCAACTGAAGCTTTCTTT	CASSLVLQSTEAFF
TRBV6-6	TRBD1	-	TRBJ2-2	TGTGCCAGCAGGGGCGCTAGGGGGCCCCACGGGGAGCTGTTTTTT	CASRGARGPHGELFF
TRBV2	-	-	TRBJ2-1	TGTGCCAGCAGATGGGAGTACAATGAGCAGTTCTTC	CASRWEYNEQFF
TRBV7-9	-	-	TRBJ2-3	TGTGCCAGCAGCCACCGAGGATCACCACAGAATACGCAGTATTTT	CASSHRGSPQNTQYF
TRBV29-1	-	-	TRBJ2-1	TGCAGCGTTGCTACCGCGGATACCTACAATGAGCAGTTCTTC	CSVATADTYNEQFF
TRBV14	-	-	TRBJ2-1	TGTGCCAGCAGCCCCAGTGGTAGCGGTGAGCAGTTCTTC	CASSPSGSGEQFF
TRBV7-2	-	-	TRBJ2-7	TGTGCCAGCAGCTTTGACCAGGGCGAGCAGTACTTC	CASSFDQGEQYF
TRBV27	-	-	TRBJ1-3	TGTGCCAGCAGTTTAAATGGGGTAACTGGAAACACCATATATTTT	CASSLNGVTGNTIYF
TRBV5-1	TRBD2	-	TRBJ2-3	TGCGCCAGCAGCTTGGGGGCGGGAGGCCGCACAGATACGCAGTATTTT	CASSLGAGGRTDTQYF
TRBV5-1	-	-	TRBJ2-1	TGCGCCAGCAGCTGGCGTAGCTCCTACAATGAGCAGTTCTTC	CASSWRSSYNEQFF
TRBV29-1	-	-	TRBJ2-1	TGCAGCGTGGGATCTAGTACCCATGAGCAGTTCTTC	CSVGSSTHEQFF
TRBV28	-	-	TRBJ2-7	TGTGCCAGCAGTTTAGATGGGGCACGCGACGAGCAGTACTTC	CASSLDGARDEQYF
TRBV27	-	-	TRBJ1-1	TGTGCCAGCAGTTTTGGATCTAAGGGGAACACTGAAGCTTTCTTT	CASSFGSKGNTEAFF
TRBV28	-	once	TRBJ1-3	TGTGCCAGCAGTTCTGTGAACACCATATATTTT	CASSSVNTIYF
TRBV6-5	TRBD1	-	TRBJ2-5	TGTGCCAGCAGTTTCTTACAGGGGAGAGAGACCCAGTACTTC	CASSFLQGRETQYF
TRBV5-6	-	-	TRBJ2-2	TGTGCCAGCAGCTTGGTGACGGCGAACACCGGGGAGCTGTTTTTT	CASSLVTANTGELFF
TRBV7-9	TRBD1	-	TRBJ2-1	TGTGCCAGCAGCGGCCACGGACAGGGGCTCATCGATGAGCAGTTCTTC	CASSGHGQGLIDEQFF
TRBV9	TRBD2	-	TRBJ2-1	TGTGCCAGCAGCGTAGGTCCACTAGCGGGAAACAATGAGCAGTTCTTC	CASSVGPLAGNNEQFF
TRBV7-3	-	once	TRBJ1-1	TGTGCCAGCAGCTTATTCGGTTCTGCGGAAGCTTTCTTT	CASSLFGSAEAFF
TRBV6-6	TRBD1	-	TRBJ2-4	TGTGCCAGCGACCGGACAGGGGGCGGAAACATTCAGTACTTC	CASDRTGGGNIQYF
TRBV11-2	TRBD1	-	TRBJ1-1	TGTGCCAGCAGCCGAGGGGGCGTGAACACTGAAGCTTTCTTT	CASSRGGVNTEAFF
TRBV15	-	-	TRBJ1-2	TGTGCCACCAGCAGAGTTGGGCAGGGAGGCAGATACTATGGCTACACCTTC	CATSRVGQGGRYYGYTF
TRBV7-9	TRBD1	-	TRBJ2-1	TGTGCCAGCAGCTTAAATCAGGGGGTAATGAAGCAGTTCTTC	CASSLNQGVMKQFF